Following are 25 T cell receptor beta chains from one sample sequenced in a study of blood T cell repertoires in COVID-19. The method was immunoSEQ multiplex PCR; TCRdb's version includes in-frame clones alone and lacks a portion of them. In the table there are about 240,000 clones, about four fifths of which are singletons. The source material was peripheral blood. The source is a woman aged 80 or over with acute or convalescent COVID-19.

This rearrangement joins TRBV3-1 (or the pseudogene TRBV3-2) to TRBJ1-2, with 10 positions matching TRBD1. V lost 0 bases, J lost 2 bases, and 0 bases stayed unmatched. This CDR3 region has 15 residues. The V gene's germline CDR1 is LGHDT and CDR2 YNNKEL (reference sequence). Here the CDR3 reads CASSQEGQGNYGYTF. The DNA for the CDR3 is TGTGCCAGCAGCCAAGAGGGACAGGGGAACTATGGCTACACCTTC.

The genes are TRBV12-5 and TRBJ1-1; D is unclear. V shed 2 bases and J shed 3 bases, with 4 bases lying between them. There are 12 residues in the CDR3. CDR1 is LGHNT, CDR2 FRNRAP, per germline. In DNA, the CDR3 is TGTGCTAGTGGTTTGCCGTACACTGAAGCTTTCTTT. Translating it yields CASGLPYTEAFF. Supplemented by reference TRBV12-5 and TRBJ1-1, the full variable domain reads DARVTQTPRHKVTEMGQEVTMRCQPILGHNTVFWYRQTMMQGLELLAYFRNRAPLDDSGMPKDRFSAEMPDATLATLKIQPSEPRDSAVYFCASGLPYTEAFFGQGTRLTVV.

The J gene is TRBJ2-5, the V gene TRBV5-6; 12 positions agree with TRBD2. The CDR3 has 17 residues. Unmatched junction bases numbered 6, after V lost 2 bases and J lost 1 base. The germline V gene has CDR1 SGHDT and CDR2 YYEEEE. The CDR3 DNA reads TGTGCCAGCAGCTTACTCACTAGCGGGGGGATCCAAGAGACCCAGTACTTC. Translated, it gives CASSLLTSGGIQETQYF.

Written as DNA, the CDR3 is TGCGCCAGCAGCCAAGAACAGGGTAGGCAAGAGACCCAGTACTTC. It yields the protein CASSQEQGRQETQYF. V and J are TRBV4-1 and TRBJ2-5; the D gene is possibly TRBD1 (6 bases). The V gene's germline CDR1 is MGHRA and CDR2 YSYEKL. CDR3 size: 15 residues. Trimming removed 0 bases at V and 2 bases at J, with 10 bases between.

The rearrangement uses TRBV9 and TRBJ1-3; tentatively, D is TRBD1 (6 bases). This CDR3 has 16 amino acids. The germline gives CDR1 SGDLS, CDR2 YYNGEE. With 2 bases removed from V and 0 bases from J, the gap between germline ends came to 12 bases. The CDR3 loop reads CASSVGTLISGNTIYF. DNA of the CDR3: TGTGCCAGCAGCGTTGGGACATTAATCTCTGGAAACACCATATATTTT.

This sequence joins TRBV6-5 and TRBJ1-5, with no clear D. The V gene's germline CDR1 is MNHEY and CDR2 SVGAGI. V was shortened by 7 bases and J by 4 bases, with 17 bases between the two germline ends. The CDR3 consists of 15 residues. The CDR3, as DNA: TGTGCCAGCACCCACACCCGGGAAGGAAATCAGCCCCAGCATTTT. This translates into CASTHTREGNQPQHF.

The chain couples TRBV18 to TRBJ1-6, with a tentative D call TRBD1 (6 bases). This CDR3 has 14 amino acids. The germline V gene encodes CDR1 KGHSH and CDR2 LQKENI. V lost 6 bases and J lost 5, with 11 bases in between. This chain's CDR3 is CASSQDRNNSPLHF. The CDR3 coding sequence is TGTGCCAGCTCGCAGGACAGAAATAATTCACCCCTCCACTTT.

This rearrangement joins TRBV11-1 to TRBJ2-3; possibly TRBD2 for D (6 bases). CDR1 is SGHAT, CDR2 FQDESV, per germline (reference sequence). This CDR3 region has 16 residues. Trimming took 3 bases from V and 1 from J, leaving 14 bases between them. For the CDR3, the DNA is TGTGCCAGCAGCTTCACTGCGGGCGGGGGCACAGATACGCAGTATTTT. It codes for CASSFTAGGGTDTQYF.

The chain couples TRBV24-1 to TRBJ2-1, with D possibly being TRBD2 (5 bases). This CDR3 comprises 15 residues. Trimming removed 4 bases from V and 3 bases from J, with 12 bases in between. Germline V gene data show CDR1 as KGHDR and CDR2 as SFDVKD. The CDR3, as DNA: TGTGCCACCAGTGACCGGACGGAGGTCTACAATGAGCAGTTCTTC. Residues: CATSDRTEVYNEQFF.

J is TRBJ1-1 and V is TRBV6-5; D is unclear. The CDR3 totals 13 residues. Trimming took 6 bases from V and 0 from J, leaving 8 bases between them. CDR1 is MNHEY and CDR2 is SVGAGI in the germline V gene. Written as DNA, the CDR3 is TGTGCCAGCAGAGAGACAATGAACACTGAAGCTTTCTTT. It yields the protein CASRETMNTEAFF.

This chain links TRBV12-3 or TRBV12-4 with TRBJ1-5, with D possibly TRBD1 on 5 matching bases. The ends were cut back, 4 bases at V and 10 bases at J, with 11 bases in the middle. This CDR3 has 12 amino acids. The CDR3 is CASSSPRVPQHF. CDR3 nucleotide sequence: TGTGCCAGCAGTTCCCCCAGGGTACCCCAGCATTTT.

The V and J genes are TRBV4-1 and TRBJ2-7; 8 nucleotides agree with TRBD2. Trimming cost V 0 bases and J 2 bases; bases outside gene matches: 0. CDR3 length equals 14 residues. Germline loops: CDR1 MGHRA, CDR2 YSYEKL. For the CDR3, the DNA is TGCGCCAGCAGCCAAGAACTAGCGGCCTACGAGCAGTACTTC. Amino acids: CASSQELAAYEQYF.

The rearrangement uses TRBV19 and TRBJ1-2; TRBD1 might be the D (6 bases). Trimming removed 5 bases from V and 6 bases from J, with 19 bases in between. This CDR3 spans 15 amino acids. Germline V gene sequence: CDR1 LNHDA, CDR2 SQIVND (reference sequence). The CDR3 coding sequence is TGTGCCAGTAGTGCCAACAGGGCCCGAGTAGATGGCTACACCTTC. This codes for CASSANRARVDGYTF.

This sequence joins TRBV6-2 or TRBV6-3 and TRBJ1-1, with D unclear. The CDR3 has 14 residues. Trimming pared 5 bases from V and 6 bases from J, leaving 16 bases between. In germline, CDR1 is MNHEY, CDR2 SVGEGT. CDR3 DNA sequence: TGTGCCAGCAGTAACTATGCTGGGAGGGCTGAAGCTTTCTTT. Protein product: CASSNYAGRAEAFF.

This clone occurred many times. The genes are TRBV19 and TRBJ1-6, with D possibly being TRBD1 (5 bases). This CDR3 spans 17 amino acids. The germline CDR1 and CDR2 sequences are LNHDA and SQIVND (reference sequence). V was clipped by 10 bases and J by 0 bases, with 19 bases between them. This chain's CDR3 is CATRNLAGDSYNSPLHF. CDR3 nucleotide sequence: TGTGCCACCCGAAACCTCGCGGGGGACTCCTATAATTCACCCCTCCACTTT.

The V gene is TRBV5-1, the J gene TRBJ2-3; the D is unclear. In germline, CDR1 is SGHRS, CDR2 YFSETQ. V lost 0 bases and J 5 bases, leaving 7 bases between the germline ends. The CDR3 runs to 13 residues. The CDR3: CASSLDLRDTQYF. Here the CDR3 DNA reads TGCGCCAGCAGCTTGGATCTGAGAGATACGCAGTATTTT.

The J gene is TRBJ1-5, the V gene TRBV6-6; the match to TRBD1 covers 7 bases. The V and J ends lost 7 bases and 0 bases, in that order; junction bases with no gene match: 6. The CDR3 length is 15 residues. Germline-derived CDR1 and CDR2 are MNHNY and SVGAGI (reference sequence). In DNA, the CDR3 is TGTGCCAGCAATCCGACAGGGAATAGCAATCAGCCCCAGCATTTT. Protein product: CASNPTGNSNQPQHF.

The V and J genes are TRBV13 and TRBJ2-2; tentative D call: TRBD1 (5 bases). In germline, CDR1 is PRHDT, CDR2 FYEKMQ (reference sequence). Deletions cut 5 bases from V and 8 bases from J, with 15 bases between. The CDR3 length is 14 residues. The CDR3 coding sequence is TGTGCCAGCAGCCTGACGGACAAGACGGGGGAGCTGTTTTTT. Amino acids: CASSLTDKTGELFF.

The gene calls are TRBV9 and TRBJ2-2, with 12 bases lining up with TRBD2. Germline V gene sequence: CDR1 SGDLS, CDR2 YYNGEE. The CDR3 has 17 amino acids. Trimming removed 2 bases from V and 5 bases from J; junction bases left unmatched: 7. This CDR3 is CASSVSTSGGRTGELFF. CDR3 nucleotides: TGTGCCAGCAGCGTCAGCACTAGCGGGGGGCGAACCGGGGAGCTGTTTTTT.

The count of this clone is one. The chain carries TRBV2 and TRBJ2-5, with TRBD1 as a possible D gene (6 bases). The V and J ends lost 4 bases and 4 bases respectively, with 16 bases between them. Germline-derived CDR1 and CDR2 are SNHLY and FYNNEI. The CDR3 sequence is 15 residues long. CDR3 bases: TGTGCCAGCAGTGTTCTCCAGGGGATCGGAGAGACCCAGTACTTC. As protein: CASSVLQGIGETQYF.

The chain uses TRBV19 and TRBJ1-5; D perhaps matches TRBD1 (6 bases). The V gene's germline CDR1 is LNHDA and CDR2 SQIVND (reference sequence). The CDR3 sequence is 16 residues long. Trimming removed 2 bases from V and 1 base from J, with 12 bases in between. CDR3 sequence: CASSIYRGTSNQPQHF. CDR3 DNA sequence: TGTGCCAGTAGTATATATAGGGGGACCAGCAATCAGCCCCAGCATTTT.

The chain combines TRBV5-6 with TRBJ2-2; D is perhaps TRBD1 (5 bases). The CDR3 extends over 14 amino acids. The germline V gene encodes CDR1 SGHDT and CDR2 YYEEEE. The V gene lost 3 bases and the J gene lost 2 bases, with 8 bases spanning the gap. Here the CDR3 reads CASSYTGNTGELFF. Written as DNA, the CDR3 is TGTGCCAGCAGCTACACAGGAAACACCGGGGAGCTGTTTTTT.

V gene TRBV28 combines with J gene TRBJ1-5; 9 positions agree with TRBD1. V shed 5 bases, J shed 3 bases, and the junction held 8 bases outside the gene matches. The germline V gene has CDR1 MDHEN and CDR2 SYDVKM. The CDR3 sequence is 16 residues long. The chain's CDR3 is CASSIPGTGNNQPQHF. The DNA for the CDR3 is TGTGCCAGCAGTATACCCGGGACAGGGAACAATCAGCCCCAGCATTTT.

This chain links TRBV24-1 with TRBJ2-2; 8 nucleotides line up with TRBD1. This CDR3 has 16 amino acids. Germline V CDR1 and CDR2: KGHDR, SFDVKD. J lost 5 bases, V lost 4 bases, and 8 bases had no gene match. CDR3 in DNA: TGTGCCACCAGTGACGCCGGACAGGGTCGGACCGGGGAGCTGTTTTTT. This sequence encodes CATSDAGQGRTGELFF.

The chain couples TRBV13 to TRBJ1-1; a possible D gene is TRBD1 (6 bases). CDR3 length: 14 amino acids. Germline V gene lookup returns CDR1 PRHDT and CDR2 FYEKMQ (reference sequence). The V gene lost 6 bases and the J gene lost 2 bases, with 13 bases spanning the gap. CDR3 in amino acids: CASREQGVNTEAFF. Here the CDR3 DNA reads TGTGCCAGCAGGGAACAGGGAGTTAACACTGAAGCTTTCTTT.